This T cell receptor beta chain came from a study of T cell repertoires in cytomegalovirus infection. Study as a whole: CMV epitopes that were recently identified and HLA-C-restricted were used alongside well-studied HLA-B-restricted ones. Public signatures in TCR beta pointed to CMV infection and matching HLA type. Study-wide results and caveats: Ex vivo, HLA-C-restricted CMV-specific TCR beta clonotypes prevailed over the rest of the response.

Comments on this clonotype: Its target is not known.

Each CDR3 protein is one row after TCRdb ran MiXCR on the reads. The sample contains some 900,000 distinct CDR3 sequences, approximately 32% of which appear only once. Germline CDR1 is SGHTA and CDR2 is FQGTGA. The CDR3 length is 15 residues. Trimming stripped 5 bases from V and 0 bases from J, with 13 bases between. Material: cultured CD8+ T cells from PBMCs, obtained from culture after CMV antigen stimulation. The origin of this receptor is a human donor in good health (CMV status not recorded). Some clones in this sample may be carry-over from other donors' samples. V usage is TRBV7-3 and J usage is TRBJ1-2; TRBD1 might be the D (5 bases). The CDR3 here is CASSARDGANYGYTF. In nucleotides, the CDR3 is TGTGCCAGCAGCGCCCGGGACGGCGCTAACTATGGCTACACCTTC.